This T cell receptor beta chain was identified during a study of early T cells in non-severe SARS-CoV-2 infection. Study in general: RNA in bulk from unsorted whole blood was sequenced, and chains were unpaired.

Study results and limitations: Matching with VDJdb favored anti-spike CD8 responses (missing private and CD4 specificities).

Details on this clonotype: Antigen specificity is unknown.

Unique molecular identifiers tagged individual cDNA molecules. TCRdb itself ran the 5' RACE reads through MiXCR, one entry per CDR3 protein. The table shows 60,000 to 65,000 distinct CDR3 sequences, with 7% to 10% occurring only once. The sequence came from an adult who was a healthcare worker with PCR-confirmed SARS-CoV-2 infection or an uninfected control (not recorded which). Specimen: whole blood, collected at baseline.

CDR3 DNA sequence: TGCAGTGCTAGAGATCGAACGGGAGGGCCTGGGGAGCAGTACTTC. This sequence encodes CSARDRTGGPGEQYF. This chain connects TRBV20-1 to TRBJ2-7, with 8 bases matching TRBD2. V shed 0 bases and J 7 bases; nucleotides not matched to a gene: 11. Germline V CDR1 and CDR2: DFQATT, SNEGSKA (reference sequence). The CDR3 totals 15 residues.